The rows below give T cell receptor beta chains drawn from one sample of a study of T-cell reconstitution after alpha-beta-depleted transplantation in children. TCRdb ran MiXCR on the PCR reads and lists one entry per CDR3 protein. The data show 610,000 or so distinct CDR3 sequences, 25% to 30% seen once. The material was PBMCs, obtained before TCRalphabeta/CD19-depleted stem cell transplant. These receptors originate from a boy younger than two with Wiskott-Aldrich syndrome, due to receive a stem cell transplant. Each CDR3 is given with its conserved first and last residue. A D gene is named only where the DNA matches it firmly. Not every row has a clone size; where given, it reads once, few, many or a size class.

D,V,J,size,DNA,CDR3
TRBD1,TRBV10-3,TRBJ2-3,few,TGTGCCATCAGGCAAGGGGGCCCCTTCACAGATACGCAGTATTTT,CAIRQGGPFTDTQYF
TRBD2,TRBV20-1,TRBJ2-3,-,TGCAGTGCTAGCGGGCTAGCGGGAGGGCCTTCGGTTCGTTCAGATACGCAGTATTTT,CSASGLAGGPSVRSDTQYF
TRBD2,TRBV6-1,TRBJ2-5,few,TGTGCCAGCAGGCGGACTAGCGGCTTATTTCAGGAGACCCAGTACTTC,CASRRTSGLFQETQYF
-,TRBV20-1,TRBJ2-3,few,TGCAGTGCTAGAGGTGCGGGGAGCACAGATACGCAGTATTTT,CSARGAGSTDTQYF
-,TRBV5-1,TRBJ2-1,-,TGCGCCAGCAGCCGTCAGGGACCTCCCAATGAGCAGTTCTTC,CASSRQGPPNEQFF
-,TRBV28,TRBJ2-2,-,TGTGCCAGCAGGGACTCCTACACCGGGGAGCTGTTTTTT,CASRDSYTGELFF
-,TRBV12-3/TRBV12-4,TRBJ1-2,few,TGTGCCAGCACCCAGTTCGATGGCTACACCTTC,CASTQFDGYTF
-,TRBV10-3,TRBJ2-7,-,TGTGCCATCAGCCCCGGGGCAGACCCCTGGGAGCAGTACTTC,CAISPGADPWEQYF
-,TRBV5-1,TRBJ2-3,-,TGCGCCAGCAGCTTGTGGGGACCCAGCACAGATACGCAGTATTTT,CASSLWGPSTDTQYF
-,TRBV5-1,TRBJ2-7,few,TGCGCCAGCAGCAAGTTGGCTAGCGAAGCCTACGAGCAGTACTTC,CASSKLASEAYEQYF
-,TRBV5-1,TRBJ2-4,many,TGCGCCAGCAGCTTCGGAGGGCCCGGAAACATTCAGTACTTC,CASSFGGPGNIQYF
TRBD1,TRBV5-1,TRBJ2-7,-,TGCGCCAGCAGCTTGCGCCCGGGGACAGTAAGGAGCTCCTACGAGCAGTACTTC,CASSLRPGTVRSSYEQYF
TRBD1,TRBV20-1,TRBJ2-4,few,TGCAGTGCTAGGCTCTACAGGGGAAGAAAGGACATTCAGTACTTC,CSARLYRGRKDIQYF
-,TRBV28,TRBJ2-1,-,TGTGCCAGCAGCGAAGGGGGGGAAGATGGGAGCAATGAGCAGTTCTTC,CASSEGGEDGSNEQFF